This entry concerns a single TCR beta chain. The target antigen is unknown. Per germline, CDR1 MRHNA and CDR2 SNTAGT. The CDR3 contains 19 residues. The V gene end was trimmed by 5 bases and the J gene end by 2 bases; junction bases not matched to a gene: 12. The data are from a study of identical twins. Whole-study findings and limits: Potential partial confounding of zero-insertion analyses by invariant MAIT and iNKT cells was noted.

All donors were healthy Caucasians. One entry per CDR3 protein results from TCRdb running MiXCR on the 5' RACE reads. The sample lists some 500,000 distinct CDR3 sequences, around an eighth occurring once. The same data also contributed to another study, on yellow fever vaccine responses in identical twins.

Input material: CD4+ T cells sorted from blood. The chain joins TRBV6-4 to TRBJ2-5; the match to TRBD2 covers 15 bases. This sequence originates from a woman aged 18-30 years in good health. The CDR3 DNA follows: TGTGCCAGCAGTAACGGAGGGGGACTAGCGGGGGGAATACAAGAGACCCAGTACTTC. It codes for CASSNGGGLAGGIQETQYF.